These 11 T cell receptor beta chains were sequenced from one sample in a study of beta chain features in type 1 diabetes. Sequenced material consisted of expressed TCRB transcripts (all of the isolated RNA was reverse transcribed). Only in-frame clones appear in the TCRdb table, and some are missing; sequencing was by immunoSEQ multiplex PCR. The repertoire holds around 240,000 clones, with roughly 9.6% as singletons. The sample consisted of naive CD4+ T cells from blood. Receptors were obtained from a woman between 18 and 29 years old in good health.

The chain employs TRBV9 and TRBJ2-5, with D unclear. Germline CDR1 and CDR2: SGDLS and YYNGEE. V was shortened by 0 bases and J by 1 base, with 7 bases between the two germline ends. The CDR3 totals 14 residues. The CDR3, as DNA: TGTGCCAGCAGCGTAGCTGCTACCCAAGAGACCCAGTACTTC. Translating gives CASSVAATQETQYF.

This clone has a handful of counts. CDR3 sequence: CAWSAGGSGKLFF. DNA for the CDR3: TGTGCCTGGAGTGCAGGGGGCTCGGGAAAACTGTTTTTT. The chain employs TRBV30 and TRBJ1-4; TRBD1 agrees at 8 bases. Germline lookup yields CDR1 GTSNPN and CDR2 SVGIG (reference sequence). Losses at the gene ends were 1 base for V and 10 bases for J; bases not matched to a gene: 5. The CDR3 length is 13 residues.

The sample holds a few counts of this clone. The J gene is TRBJ2-7, the V gene TRBV30; 9 bases fit TRBD1. The germline V gene has CDR1 GTSNPN and CDR2 SVGIG (reference sequence). This CDR3 spans 14 amino acids. Unmatched junction bases numbered 8, after V lost 4 bases and J lost 4 bases. In DNA, the CDR3 is TGTGCCTGGAATAGGGACAGGGATCGGTACGAGCAGTACTTC. Translating gives CAWNRDRDRYEQYF.

This chain uses TRBV29-1 with TRBJ1-2; TRBD1 agrees at 8 bases. This CDR3 comprises 12 residues. Per germline, CDR1 SQVTM and CDR2 ANQGSEA. Trimming cost V 7 bases and J 4 bases; bases outside gene matches: 5. The CDR3 loop is CSAYRGAYGYTF. CDR3 DNA: TGCAGCGCTTACAGGGGGGCCTATGGCTACACCTTC.

The rearrangement joins TRBV6-6 to TRBJ2-7; maybe TRBD2 (5 bases). Germline CDR1 reads MNHNY; CDR2 reads SVGAGI (reference sequence). The CDR3 has 13 residues. Trimming took off 7 bases at V and 4 bases at J, with 14 bases between the two ends. The chain's CDR3 is CASNTGTGYEQYF. CDR3 nucleotides: TGTGCCAGCAATACGGGAACGGGATACGAGCAGTACTTC.

This clone was seen a handful of times. The V call is TRBV6-4, the J call TRBJ1-5; TRBD1 matches 8 bases. The germline CDR1 and CDR2 sequences are MRHNA and SNTAGT. CDR3 size: 16 residues. Unmatched junction bases numbered 7, after V lost 6 bases and J lost 0 bases. The CDR3 DNA is TGTGCCAGCAGAGTTAGGACAGGGAATAGCAATCAGCCCCAGCATTTT. This translates into CASRVRTGNSNQPQHF.

The genes are TRBV19 and TRBJ2-7, with D perhaps matching TRBD1 (6 bases). The CDR3 spans 15 residues. Trimming removed 3 bases at V and 2 bases at J, with 14 bases between. Germline V gene lookup returns CDR1 LNHDA and CDR2 SQIVND (reference sequence). Here the CDR3 reads CASSIEGDHPYEQYF. The CDR3 DNA is TGTGCCAGTAGTATTGAGGGGGACCATCCCTACGAGCAGTACTTC.

The chain is built from TRBV5-5 and TRBJ2-3, with 7 bases that match TRBD2. V lost 1 base and J lost 3; bases outside the gene matches: 5. This CDR3 has 15 amino acids. Germline V gives CDR1 SGHKS, CDR2 YYEKEE (reference sequence). The CDR3, as DNA: TGTGCCAGCAGCTTGTTTGCGGGAGAAACAGATACGCAGTATTTT. Its translation is CASSLFAGETDTQYF.

The CDR3 region is CASSELQGAYGYTF. The CDR3 DNA follows: TGTGCCAGCAGTGAACTACAGGGGGCCTATGGCTACACCTTC. This chain links TRBV6-1 with TRBJ1-2; 9 bases match TRBD1. The CDR3 loop spans 14 amino acids. The germline CDR1 and CDR2 sequences are MNHNS and SASEGT. V was pared by 2 bases and J by 4 bases, with 2 bases of the junction left unmatched.

This sequence joins TRBV29-1 and TRBJ1-4, with TRBD1 as a possible D gene (5 bases). V dropped 6 bases and J dropped 0 bases, with 11 bases sitting between them. The germline V gene has CDR1 SQVTM and CDR2 ANQGSEA. The CDR3 consists of 14 residues. In DNA, the CDR3 is TGCAGCGTGCGGGACCGCGCAACTAATGAAAAACTGTTTTTT. Protein: CSVRDRATNEKLFF.

This chain uses TRBV7-8 with TRBJ2-1; 7 nucleotides align to TRBD2. Per germline, CDR1 SGHVS and CDR2 FQNEAQ. The ends lost 5 bases at V and 0 bases at J; junction bases unmatched: 4. The CDR3 has 15 residues. The CDR3 DNA is TGTGCCAGCAGCGACGGGAGGAACTCCTACAATGAGCAGTTCTTC. It translates to CASSDGRNSYNEQFF. Combining the CDR3 with reference TRBV7-8 and TRBJ2-1 gives the whole variable domain GAGVSQSPRYKVAKRGQDVALRCDPISGHVSLFWYQQALGQGPEFLTYFQNEAQLDKSGLPSDRFFAERPEGSVSTLKIQRTQQEDSAVYLCASSDGRNSYNEQFFGPGTRLTVL.